This TCR beta chain was identified during a study of blood T cell repertoires in COVID-19. Sequenced by immunoSEQ multiplex PCR; TCRdb stores in-frame clones only, minus some. The table has 110,000 to 150,000 clones, 80% seen once. The V gene's germline CDR1 is LNHDA and CDR2 SQIVND (reference sequence). CDR3 length: 15 residues. V gave up 1 base and J gave up 7 bases, with 11 bases separating them. V is TRBV19 and J is TRBJ1-6; D uncertain. The sequence was obtained from a woman aged 45-65 years with acute or convalescent COVID-19. Sequencing input: peripheral blood. The CDR3 nucleotides read TGTGCCAGTAGTATAGGGGCCAGGAGGAATTCACCCCTCCACTTT. This gives the protein CASSIGARRNSPLHF.